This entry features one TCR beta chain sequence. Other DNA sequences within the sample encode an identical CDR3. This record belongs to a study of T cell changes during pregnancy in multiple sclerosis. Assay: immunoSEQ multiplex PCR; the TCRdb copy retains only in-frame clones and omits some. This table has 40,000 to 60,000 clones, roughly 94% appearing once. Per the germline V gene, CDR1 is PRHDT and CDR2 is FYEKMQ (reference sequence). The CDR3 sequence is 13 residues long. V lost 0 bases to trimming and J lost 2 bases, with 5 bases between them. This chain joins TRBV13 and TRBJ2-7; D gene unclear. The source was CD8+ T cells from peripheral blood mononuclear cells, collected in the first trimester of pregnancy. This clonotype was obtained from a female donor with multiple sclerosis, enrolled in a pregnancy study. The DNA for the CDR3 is TGTGCCAGCAGCTTAGGCCCCACCTACGAGCAGTACTTC. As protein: CASSLGPTYEQYF.